The source of this T cell receptor (beta chain) is a study of blood T cell repertoires in COVID-19. Here immunoSEQ multiplex PCR was the method, and the copy in TCRdb shows in-frame clones only, minus some. The sample carries about 250,000 clones, over 70% recorded once. V lost 1 base and J lost 0; bases outside the gene matches: 15. Germline CDR1 and CDR2: GTSNPN and SVGIG (reference sequence). CDR3 length: 19 amino acids. What was sequenced was peripheral blood. This chain connects TRBV30 to TRBJ1-3; 7 nucleotides agree with TRBD1. The sequence derives from a man aged 80 or over with acute or convalescent COVID-19. CDR3 nucleotides: TGTGCCTGGAGTGGGGTTTTAGGGGGCCTATCAAACTCTGGAAACACCATATATTTT. This translates into CAWSGVLGGLSNSGNTIYF.